This T cell receptor beta chain is drawn from a study of response to subunit inactivated influenza vaccine. The CDR3 has 12 residues. The germline V and J ends were trimmed by 5 bases and 5 bases, with 9 bases remaining between them. The germline V gene encodes CDR1 LNHNV and CDR2 YYDKDF (reference sequence). This clonotype was counted many times. MiXCR was run by TCRdb on the RT-PCR reads, yielding one entry per CDR3 protein. The sample holds roughly 190,000 distinct CDR3 sequences, 10% to 15% seen once. The same data also went into a second study, on T cells expressing NK-cell markers. That work contributes: For TCR beta, cDNA was produced by 5'RACE template switching with UMIs. With an anti-gamma-delta TCR antibody, sorting in several experiments was kept to alpha-beta TCR T cells. NKG2C+ dominant clonotypes from several donors made up about 1.0-7.5% of CD8+ T cells. The CD3+CD56-NKG2C+ fraction of a handful of donors was also led by these clonotypes.

The TCR comes from a man in his fifties who received an inactivated influenza vaccine. The source was CD8+ T cells sorted from PBMCs, collected 11 to 12 days after vaccination. The chain employs TRBV15 and TRBJ2-5; a possible D gene is TRBD2 (6 bases). CDR3 residues: CATSPEGETQYF. The CDR3 bases are TGTGCCACCAGCCCGGAGGGGGAGACCCAGTACTTC.